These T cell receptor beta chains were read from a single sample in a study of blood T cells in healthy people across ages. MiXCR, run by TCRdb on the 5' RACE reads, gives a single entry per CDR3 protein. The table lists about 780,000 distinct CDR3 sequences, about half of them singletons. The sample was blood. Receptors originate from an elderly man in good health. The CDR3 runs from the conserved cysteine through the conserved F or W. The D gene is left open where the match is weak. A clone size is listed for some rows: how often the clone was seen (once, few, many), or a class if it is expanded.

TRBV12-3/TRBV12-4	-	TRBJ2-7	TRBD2	CASSRGTSGRPHSYEQYF	TGTGCCAGCAGCCGCGGGACTAGCGGGAGACCCCACTCCTACGAGCAGTACTTC
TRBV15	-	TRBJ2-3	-	CATGGGTDTQYF	TGTGCCACCGGTGGTGGCACAGATACGCAGTATTTT
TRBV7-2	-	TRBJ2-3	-	CASSLDGGEVTDTQYF	TGTGCCAGCAGCTTAGATGGCGGGGAGGTAACGGATACGCAGTATTTT
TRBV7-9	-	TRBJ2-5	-	CASSYTRGNRETQYF	TGTGCCAGCAGCTACACCCGGGGGAACCGAGAGACCCAGTACTTC
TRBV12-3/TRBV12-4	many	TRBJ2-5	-	CASSLVSETQYF	TGTGCCAGCAGCTTAGTCTCGGAGACCCAGTACTTC
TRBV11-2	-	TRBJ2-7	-	CASSSRDSGYNEQYF	TGTGCCAGCAGCTCCCGGGACAGCGGGTACAATGAGCAGTACTTC
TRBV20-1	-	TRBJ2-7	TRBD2	CSARVTLGLAGVYEQYF	TGCAGTGCTAGAGTAACCCTAGGGCTAGCGGGAGTTTACGAGCAGTACTTC
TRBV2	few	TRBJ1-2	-	CASSELSGELYGYTF	TGTGCCAGCAGTGAGCTTTCAGGGGAACTTTATGGCTACACCTTC
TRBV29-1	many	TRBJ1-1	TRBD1	CSVGGGTGAMNTEAFF	TGCAGCGTTGGGGGCGGGACAGGAGCCATGAACACTGAAGCTTTCTTT
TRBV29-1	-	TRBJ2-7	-	CSVEGTGTSQDAQYF	TGCAGCGTTGAAGGTACCGGGACTTCCCAAGATGCCCAGTACTTC
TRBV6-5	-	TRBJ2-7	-	CASSFRSSAFYEQYF	TGTGCCAGCAGTTTTCGCAGTTCCGCATTTTACGAGCAGTACTTC
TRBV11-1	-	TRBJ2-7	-	CASSLERHEQYF	TGTGCCAGCAGCTTAGAGAGACACGAGCAGTACTTC
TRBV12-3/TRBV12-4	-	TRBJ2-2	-	CASSLWRAGAGELFF	TGTGCCAGCAGTTTATGGCGAGCAGGGGCCGGGGAGCTGTTTTTT
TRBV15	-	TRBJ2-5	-	CAASGSQETQYF	TGTGCCGCCAGCGGATCGCAAGAGACCCAGTACTTC
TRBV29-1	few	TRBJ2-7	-	CSVEETGYEQYF	TGCAGCGTTGAAGAAACGGGGTACGAGCAGTACTTC
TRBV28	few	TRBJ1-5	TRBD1	CASSTTTGFNQPQHF	TGTGCCAGCAGTACGACGACAGGGTTTAATCAGCCCCAGCATTTT
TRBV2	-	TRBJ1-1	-	CASRTTGNTEAFF	TGTGCCAGCAGGACTACTGGGAACACTGAAGCTTTCTTT
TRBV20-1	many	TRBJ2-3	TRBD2	CSARGGGSGRREDTQYF	TGCAGTGCTAGAGGCGGGGGGAGCGGGAGAAGAGAAGATACGCAGTATTTT
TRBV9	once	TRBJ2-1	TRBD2	CASSVDPSGGATYDEQFF	TGTGCCAGCAGCGTAGACCCCAGCGGGGGCGCCACCTACGATGAGCAGTTCTTC
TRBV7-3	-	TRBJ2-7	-	CASSQRLGGYNEQYF	TGTGCCAGCAGCCAAAGACTAGGAGGATACAATGAGCAGTACTTC
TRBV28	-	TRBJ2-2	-	CASSTLKRGYTGELFF	TGTGCCAGCAGCACTTTGAAGCGAGGGTACACCGGGGAGCTGTTTTTT
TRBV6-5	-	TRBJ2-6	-	CASSYSGLLSSGANVLTF	TGTGCCAGCAGTTACTCGGGACTGCTATCCTCTGGGGCCAACGTCCTGACTTTC
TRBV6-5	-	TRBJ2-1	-	CASSDDSAYNEQFF	TGTGCCAGCAGTGACGACTCGGCCTACAATGAGCAGTTCTTC
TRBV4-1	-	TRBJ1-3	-	CASSYDREAGNTIYF	TGCGCCAGCAGCTACGACAGAGAGGCTGGAAACACCATATATTTT
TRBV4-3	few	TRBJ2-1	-	CASSRGVDRNEQFF	TGCGCCAGCAGCCGAGGGGTAGACCGGAATGAGCAGTTCTTC
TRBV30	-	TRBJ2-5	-	CAWSDQPPGVSQETQYF	TGTGCCTGGAGTGATCAGCCCCCAGGGGTATCTCAAGAGACCCAGTACTTC
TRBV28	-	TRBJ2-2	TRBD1	CASSSPDRTHTGELFF	TGTGCCAGCAGTTCCCCGGACAGGACCCACACCGGGGAGCTGTTTTTT
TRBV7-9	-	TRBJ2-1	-	CASSLGSYNKQFF	TGTGCCAGCAGCTTGGGCTCCTACAATAAGCAGTTCTTC
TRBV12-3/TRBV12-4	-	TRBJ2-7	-	CASSFQSGGILHEQYF	TGTGCCAGCAGTTTTCAGTCGGGCGGGATCTTACACGAGCAGTACTTC
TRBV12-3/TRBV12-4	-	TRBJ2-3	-	CASRGSVSTDTQYF	TGTGCCAGCAGGGGCAGCGTGAGTACAGATACGCAGTATTTT
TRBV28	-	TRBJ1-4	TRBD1	CGSSIMATGDNEKLFF	TGTGGCAGCAGTATAATGGCGACAGGGGATAATGAAAAACTGTTTTTT
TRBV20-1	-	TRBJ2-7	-	CSAKETDADEQYF	TGCAGTGCTAAGGAGACTGACGCCGACGAGCAGTACTTC
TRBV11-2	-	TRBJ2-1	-	CASSLIAGADNEQFF	TGTGCCAGCAGCTTAATTGCGGGGGCCGACAATGAGCAGTTCTTC
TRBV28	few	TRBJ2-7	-	CASSAPALSYEQYF	TGTGCCAGCAGTGCCCCCGCCCTCTCCTACGAGCAGTACTTC
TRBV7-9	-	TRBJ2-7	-	CASSPWTQPSYEQYF	TGTGCCAGCAGCCCATGGACCCAACCCTCCTACGAGCAGTACTTC
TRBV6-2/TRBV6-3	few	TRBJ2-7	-	CASGPGASRAYEQYF	TGTGCCAGCGGGCCGGGGGCTAGCAGAGCCTACGAGCAGTACTTC
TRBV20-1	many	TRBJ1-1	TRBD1	CSAPRGDTEAFF	TGCAGTGCCCCCAGGGGGGACACTGAAGCTTTCTTT
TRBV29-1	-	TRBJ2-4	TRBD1	CSVGQGTKNIQYF	TGCAGCGTGGGACAGGGTACCAAAAACATTCAGTACTTC
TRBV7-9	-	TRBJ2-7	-	CASSLEQNSYEQYF	TGTGCCAGCAGCTTAGAACAAAACTCCTACGAGCAGTACTTC
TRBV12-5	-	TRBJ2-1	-	CASTINLAWGEQFF	TGTGCTAGCACTATTAATCTGGCCTGGGGTGAGCAGTTCTTC
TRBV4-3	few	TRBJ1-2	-	CASSQDWAGNSDGYTF	TGCGCCAGCAGCCAAGATTGGGCAGGAAATTCGGATGGCTACACCTTC
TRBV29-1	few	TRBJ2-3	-	CSVGDSRVDTQYF	TGCAGCGTTGGGGACTCGAGGGTAGATACGCAGTATTTT
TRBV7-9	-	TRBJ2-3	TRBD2	CASTLGYTGLAAGTDTQYF	TGTGCCAGCACCCTGGGGTACACGGGACTAGCGGCCGGCACAGATACGCAGTATTTT
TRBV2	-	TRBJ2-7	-	CASSAGLSSYEQYF	TGTGCCAGCAGTGCCGGACTTTCCTCTTACGAGCAGTACTTC
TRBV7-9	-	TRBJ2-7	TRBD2	CASSFGTGLMVEQYF	TGTGCCAGCAGCTTCGGTACGGGACTAATGGTCGAGCAGTACTTC
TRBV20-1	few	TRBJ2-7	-	CSARRPQGSNEQYF	TGCAGTGCTAGACGTCCTCAGGGGAGCAACGAGCAGTACTTC
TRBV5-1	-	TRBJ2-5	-	CASSLILGSQETQYF	TGCGCCAGCAGCTTGATCTTAGGGAGCCAAGAGACCCAGTACTTC
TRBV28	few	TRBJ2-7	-	CASLSRLSTFAEQYF	TGTGCCAGCCTATCTAGACTCTCTACGTTTGCCGAGCAGTACTTC
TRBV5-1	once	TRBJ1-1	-	CASSSPVNTEAFF	TGCGCCAGCAGTTCACCGGTGAACACTGAAGCTTTCTTT
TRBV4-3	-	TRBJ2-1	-	CASSLNLAASSYNEQFF	TGCGCCAGCAGCCTCAACCTAGCTGCCAGCTCCTACAATGAGCAGTTCTTC
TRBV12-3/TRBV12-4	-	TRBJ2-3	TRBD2	CASSTSGYTDTQYF	TGTGCCAGCTCGACTAGCGGGTACACAGATACGCAGTATTTT
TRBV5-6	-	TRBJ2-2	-	CASSRAGPGELFF	TGTGCCAGCAGCCGCGCCGGACCCGGGGAGCTGTTTTTT
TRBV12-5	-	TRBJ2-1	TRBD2	CASGSRELAGDNEQFF	TGTGCTAGTGGTTCCCGCGAGCTAGCGGGAGACAATGAGCAGTTCTTC
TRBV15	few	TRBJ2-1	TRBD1	CATSRSLGQGFYNEQFF	TGTGCCACCAGCCGGAGTCTGGGACAGGGTTTCTACAATGAGCAGTTCTTC
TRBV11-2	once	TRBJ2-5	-	CASSSYPGTDPETQYF	TGTGCCAGCAGCTCCTATCCCGGGACCGATCCCGAGACCCAGTACTTC